The subject of this entry is one T cell receptor beta chain. Germline CDR1 and CDR2: SGHNT and YYREEE (reference sequence). CDR3 size: 14 residues. Trimming pared 4 bases from V and 6 bases from J, leaving 16 bases between. Cohorts were based on clinical histories the participants reported. TCRdb keeps only in-frame clones here, not all; method: immunoSEQ multiplex PCR. Of about 180,000 clones listed, roughly 90% are singletons. These data come from a study of blood T cell repertoires in COVID-19. Sample: PBMCs or T cells enriched from blood (not recorded which). The J gene is TRBJ1-1, the V gene TRBV5-4; perhaps TRBD1 as D (5 bases). The clonotype comes from a human donor with acute COVID-19. The donor label of this sample is uncertain. CDR3 loop: CASSPGAGRAEAFF. The CDR3 bases are TGTGCCAGCAGCCCCGGGGCGGGGCGGGCTGAAGCTTTCTTT.